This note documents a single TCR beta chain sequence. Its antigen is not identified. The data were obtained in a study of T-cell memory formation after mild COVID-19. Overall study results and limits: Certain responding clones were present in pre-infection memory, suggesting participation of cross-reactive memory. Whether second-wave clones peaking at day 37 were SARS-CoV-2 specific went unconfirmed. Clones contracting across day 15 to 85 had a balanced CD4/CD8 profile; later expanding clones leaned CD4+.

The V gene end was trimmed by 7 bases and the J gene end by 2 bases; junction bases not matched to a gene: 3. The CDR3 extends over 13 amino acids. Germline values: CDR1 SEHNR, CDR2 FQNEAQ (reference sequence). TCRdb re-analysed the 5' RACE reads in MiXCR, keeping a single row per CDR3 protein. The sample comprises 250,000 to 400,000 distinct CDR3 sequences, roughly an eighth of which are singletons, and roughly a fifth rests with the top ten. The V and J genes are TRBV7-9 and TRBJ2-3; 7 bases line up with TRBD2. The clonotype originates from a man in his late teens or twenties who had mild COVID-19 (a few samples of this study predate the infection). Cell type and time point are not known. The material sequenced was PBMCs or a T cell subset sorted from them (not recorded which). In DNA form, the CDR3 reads TGTGCCAGCAAGGGAGGGTACACAGATACGCAGTATTTT. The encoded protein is CASKGGYTDTQYF.